The 7 T cell receptor beta chains in this list originate from one sample, sequenced in a study of T cell repertoires in cytomegalovirus infection. Which antigens these TCRs recognize remains unknown. A single record per CDR3 protein comes from TCRdb applying MiXCR to the reads. The sample has around 500,000 distinct CDR3 sequences, under 55% seen once. This specimen consisted of cultured PBMCs, obtained from culture after CMV antigen stimulation. These TCRs come from a human donor in good health (CMV status not recorded). Some clones in this sample may be carry-over from other donors' samples.

The gene calls are TRBV7-9 and TRBJ1-2; D remains ambiguous. V was shortened by 6 bases and J by 2 bases, with 16 bases between the two germline ends. Germline values: CDR1 SEHNR, CDR2 FQNEAQ (reference sequence). The CDR3 has 15 residues. CDR3 amino acids: CASSFSEQSNYGYTF. In DNA, the CDR3 is TGTGCCAGCAGTTTCTCTGAACAGTCCAACTATGGCTACACCTTC.

There are a few counts of this clonotype. J is TRBJ1-2 and V is TRBV12-3 or TRBV12-4; no clear D gene. V lost 1 base to trimming and J lost 4 bases, with 10 bases between them. The CDR3 totals 14 residues. The DNA for the CDR3 is TGTGCCAGCAGTTTAGACGGGTTTTTCTATGGCTACACCTTC. It yields the protein CASSLDGFFYGYTF.

CDR3 nucleotides: TGTGCCAGCAGCTTAGATTTGGGGGTTTTCGATGAGCAGTTCTTC. Its protein is CASSLDLGVFDEQFF. The V call is TRBV11-2, the J call TRBJ2-1; D tentatively fits TRBD1 or TRBD2 (5 bases each). Germline assignment: CDR1 SGHAT and CDR2 FQNNGV. Trimming left V 0 bases short and J 8 bases short, with 14 bases between. This CDR3 is built from 15 residues.

This clonotype was observed a few times. The rearrangement joins TRBV11-2 to TRBJ2-1; 8 bases map to TRBD2. Trimming at V came to 2 bases and at J to 5 bases, leaving 5 bases not matched to a gene. The CDR3 length is 15 residues. Germline lookup yields CDR1 SGHAT and CDR2 FQNNGV. In DNA, the CDR3 is TGTGCCAGCAGCTTAATCGGGGGGGGCCACAATGAGCAGTTCTTC. It encodes CASSLIGGGHNEQFF.

This clonotype has a single count. This chain connects TRBV11-2 to TRBJ1-3; D is undetermined. CDR1 is SGHAT and CDR2 is FQNNGV in the germline V gene. The V gene lost 2 bases and the J gene lost 2 bases, with 7 bases spanning the gap. This CDR3 has 14 residues. CDR3 amino acids: CASSLSSAGNTIYF. In DNA, the CDR3 is TGTGCCAGCAGCTTATCTTCCGCTGGAAACACCATATATTTT.

This chain uses TRBV20-1 with TRBJ2-1; 15 nucleotides match TRBD2. The germline CDR1 and CDR2 sequences are DFQATT and SNEGSKA (reference sequence). The CDR3 is 17 amino acids. With 1 base clipped from V and 8 bases from J, the junction kept 9 bases outside the gene matches. The CDR3 DNA reads TGCAGTGCTAGAGGCCAAGGGACTAGCGGGAGGTTACATGAGCAGTTCTTC. Translation: CSARGQGTSGRLHEQFF.

There are many counts of this clonotype. The V and J genes are TRBV7-6 and TRBJ2-1, with TRBD2 identical over 15 bases. CDR1 is SGHVS, CDR2 FNYEAQ, per germline. Unmatched junction bases numbered 9, after V lost 6 bases and J lost 3 bases. This CDR3 is built from 18 residues. The CDR3 DNA is TGTGCCAGCAGTCCAGGACTAGCGGGAGGGCCTAACTACAATGAGCAGTTCTTC. Residues: CASSPGLAGGPNYNEQFF.